This TCR beta chain was found in a study of memory CD4+ T cells and cytomegalovirus serostatus. Findings and caveats of the study: CD4+ memory repertoires contained about 40% of the roughly 160 reported CMV TCRbeta sequences. Suggested: most of the CMV-linked TCR signature lies in CD4+ memory cells.

The V gene lost 5 bases and the J gene lost 4 bases, with 9 bases spanning the gap. This CDR3 has 13 amino acids. Germline-derived CDR1 and CDR2 are MNHEY and SVGAGI. Single viable CD3+CD4+CD8-CD45RO+ cells were sorted as the memory CD4+ T cells. Serum IgG to CMV pp150, pp28, p38 and p52 defined serostatus. This clone was picked up a small number of times. The target antigen is unknown. As processed by the authors: After removing out-of-frame reads, approximately 2 million distinct TCRbeta sequences remained. Sequencing used immunoSEQ multiplex PCR; TCRdb keeps in-frame clones, though not all of them. For V, J and clone size, that table is used; D and trimming come from the DNA. The table records about 27,000 clones, about 75% of them present only once.

The origin of this receptor is an adult in good health and CMV-seronegative. The gene calls are TRBV6-5 and TRBJ1-5; D is perhaps TRBD1 (6 bases). Sequencing used memory CD4+ T cells from blood. Here the CDR3 DNA reads TGTGCCAGCAGTCGGACAGCTAATCAGCCCCAGCATTTT. Protein product: CASSRTANQPQHF.